These 16 T cell receptor beta chains were sequenced from one sample in a study of blood T cell repertoires in COVID-19. Sequencing was performed with immunoSEQ multiplex PCR; in TCRdb, only in-frame clones are kept and a portion is missing. The top ten hold roughly 30% of the sample, which has tens of thousands of clones, about 74% seen once. Sequencing input: peripheral blood. The receptors derive from a woman aged 80 or older with acute or convalescent COVID-19.

V usage is TRBV19 and J usage is TRBJ1-5; D not resolved. The CDR3 is 13 amino acids. V was cut by 1 base and J by 3 bases, with 4 bases left in between. Germline CDR1 and CDR2: LNHDA and SQIVND (reference sequence). CDR3 sequence: CASSIGPNQPQHF. DNA for the CDR3: TGTGCCAGTAGTATAGGGCCCAATCAGCCCCAGCATTTT.

The CDR3 loop is CASTTGTSGHNEQFF. CDR3 DNA sequence: TGTGCCAGCACCACCGGGACTAGCGGGCACAATGAGCAGTTCTTC. The V call is TRBV6-6, the J call TRBJ2-1; 12 nucleotides align to TRBD2. CDR3 size: 15 residues. V lost 7 bases to trimming and J lost 5 bases; unmatched junction nucleotides: 6. From germline, CDR1 is MNHNY and CDR2 SVGAGI (reference sequence).

This chain joins TRBV11-2 and TRBJ2-5; no reliable D call. The CDR3 contains 13 residues. The germline V gene has CDR1 SGHAT and CDR2 FQNNGV. V gave up 0 bases and J gave up 3 bases, with 5 bases separating them. The CDR3 reads CASSLDRKETQYF. The CDR3 DNA follows: TGTGCCAGCAGCTTAGACAGGAAAGAGACCCAGTACTTC.

This clone appeared a few times. The CDR3 DNA reads as TGTGCCAGCAGTGCCCAGACAGGGTTCAGGAACACTGAAGCTTTCTTT. This codes for CASSAQTGFRNTEAFF. This rearrangement joins TRBV2 to TRBJ1-1, with TRBD1 matching over 7 bases. Germline V gene data show CDR1 as SNHLY and CDR2 as FYNNEI. The CDR3 has 16 residues. V trimming: 4 bases; J trimming: 1 base; junction bases outside the gene matches: 9.

This clone has a handful of counts. The V call is TRBV27, the J call TRBJ2-7; 8 positions match TRBD2. The germline V gene has CDR1 MNHEY and CDR2 SMNVEV (reference sequence). V was pared by 0 bases and J by 6 bases, with 7 bases of the junction left unmatched. The CDR3 is 15 residues long. DNA of the CDR3: TGTGCCAGCAGTTTATCTTCAGCGGGAGCCTTCGAGCAGTACTTC. Protein sequence: CASSLSSAGAFEQYF.

The rearrangement joins TRBV7-2 to TRBJ1-5, with D maybe TRBD1 (6 bases). CDR3 length: 13 residues. Between the trimmed V and J ends, which lost 3 bases and 7 bases, there was a span of 10 bases. Germline V lookup: CDR1 SGHTA, CDR2 FQGNSA. The CDR3 loop reads CASSLAGDQPQHF. CDR3 coding DNA: TGTGCCAGCAGCTTGGCAGGGGACCAGCCCCAGCATTTT.

The chain has TRBV5-6 and TRBJ2-3, with TRBD2 matching 9 bases. CDR1 and CDR2 from the germline V gene are SGHDT and YYEEEE. V lost 3 bases to trimming and J lost 5 bases; unmatched junction nucleotides: 7. The CDR3 is 15 amino acids. CDR3 loop: CASSSLAGEEDTQYF. In DNA, the CDR3 is TGTGCCAGCAGCTCTTTAGCGGGAGAAGAAGATACGCAGTATTTT.

This sequence joins TRBV6-5 and TRBJ2-2, with 12 bases lining up with TRBD2. There are 15 residues in the CDR3. Germline CDR1 MNHEY, CDR2 SVGAGI. With 4 bases clipped from V and 6 bases from J, the junction kept 3 bases outside the gene matches. CDR3 sequence: CASSSGLAGPGELFF. The CDR3, as DNA: TGTGCCAGCAGTTCCGGACTAGCGGGACCCGGGGAGCTGTTTTTT.

This chain links TRBV18 with TRBJ2-3; D gene uncertain. The V and J ends lost 4 bases and 1 base respectively, with 3 bases between them. The CDR3 extends over 12 amino acids. Germline CDR1 reads KGHSH; CDR2 reads LQKENI. The chain's CDR3 is CASSLGTDTQYF. CDR3 in DNA: TGTGCCAGCTCACTAGGCACAGATACGCAGTATTTT.

The V gene is TRBV5-5, the J gene TRBJ2-1; 9 bases are a match to TRBD2. CDR1 is SGHKS and CDR2 is YYEKEE in the germline V gene (reference sequence). The CDR3 totals 18 residues. J gave up 5 bases and V 4 bases, and 16 bases lay outside the gene matches. The CDR3 DNA is TGTGCCAGCAGCCCTGAAATATTGACTAGCGGAAAGGACAATGAGCAGTTCTTC. It is translated as CASSPEILTSGKDNEQFF.

The rearrangement uses TRBV5-4 and TRBJ2-2, with 7 bases fitting TRBD1. The J segment lost 5 bases and the V segment lost 4 bases, leaving 5 bases of the junction unmatched. CDR1 and CDR2 (germline): SGHNT, YYREEE (reference sequence). The length of the CDR3 is 14 residues. CDR3 in amino acids: CASSRDSNTGELFF. In nucleotides, the CDR3 is TGTGCCAGCAGCAGGGACAGTAATACCGGGGAGCTGTTTTTT.

V is TRBV7-3 and J is TRBJ2-7; possibly TRBD1 for D (6 bases). The length of the CDR3 is 13 residues. Germline lookup yields CDR1 SGHTA and CDR2 FQGTGA. V gave up 6 bases and J gave up 2 bases, with 11 bases separating them. The chain's CDR3 is CASRAGETYEQYF. The CDR3 DNA reads as TGTGCCAGCAGGGCAGGGGAGACCTACGAGCAGTACTTC.

The V gene is TRBV2, the J gene TRBJ2-3; no definite D call. V gave up 0 bases and J gave up 6 bases, with 13 bases separating them. Looked up from germline, CDR1 is SNHLY and CDR2 is FYNNEI. There are 15 residues in the CDR3. CDR3 residues: CASSEALGQSDTQYF. CDR3 DNA sequence: TGTGCCAGCAGTGAAGCGCTTGGTCAGTCGGATACGCAGTATTTT.

The genes are TRBV5-4 and TRBJ2-7; D might be TRBD1 (6 bases). CDR1 is SGHNT and CDR2 is YYREEE in the germline V gene (reference sequence). Trimming stripped 2 bases from V and 2 bases from J, with 8 bases between. The CDR3 runs to 13 residues. The CDR3 DNA reads as TGTGCCAGCAGCTTACAGGGCCCCTACGAGCAGTACTTC. Translating gives CASSLQGPYEQYF. Filled out from reference TRBV5-4 and TRBJ2-7, the complete variable domain reads ETGVTQSPTHLIKTRGQQVTLRCSSQSGHNTVSWYQQALGQGPQFIFQYYREEENGRGNFPPRFSGLQFPNYSSELNVNALELDDSALYLCASSLQGPYEQYFGPGTRLTVT.

In its sample, this clone was seen a few times. The gene calls are TRBV7-8 and TRBJ2-7; 7 nucleotides line up with TRBD1. Germline-derived CDR1 and CDR2 are SGHVS and FQNEAQ. There are 15 residues in the CDR3. Trimming removed 6 bases from V and 0 bases from J; junction bases left unmatched: 8. DNA of the CDR3: TGTGCCAGCAGTTCCCAACAGGGGCCCTCCTACGAGCAGTACTTC. Protein: CASSSQQGPSYEQYF.

The CDR3 DNA reads TGTGCCAGTAGTATAGGGGGACTAGCGGGGGGTACGCAGTATTTT. Translating it yields CASSIGGLAGGTQYF. The J gene is TRBJ2-3, the V gene TRBV19; 15 positions match TRBD2. V lost 1 base and J lost 8; bases outside the gene matches: 1. Germline V gene lookup returns CDR1 LNHDA and CDR2 SQIVND (reference sequence). This CDR3 spans 15 amino acids.